These T cell receptor beta chains were read from a single sample in a study of identifying expanded T cells in peripheral blood. The repertoire was sequenced with immunoSEQ multiplex PCR; TCRdb's copy has only in-frame clones and lacks some. This table holds some 90,000 clones, around 90% found once. The material sequenced was blood. These receptors were collected from a person aged 18 to 70 in good health. Each CDR3 is given with its conserved first and last residue. D genes are given only for firm matches. Clone sizes are given selectively: once, few, many, or a class where the clone is expanded.

V gene: TRBV27; J gene: TRBJ2-1; clone size: -; D gene: TRBD2; CDR3 DNA: TGTGCCATCAGCCGGAGCGGGGCGTACAATGAGCAGTTCTTC; CDR3 protein: CAISRSGAYNEQFF
V gene: TRBV30; J gene: TRBJ1-2; clone size: -; D gene: -; CDR3 DNA: TGTGCCTGGAGTGGGTGGGGTGATGGCTACACCTTC; CDR3 protein: CAWSGWGDGYTF
V gene: TRBV6-5; J gene: TRBJ2-7; clone size: -; D gene: -; CDR3 DNA: TGTGCCAGCAGTTACGGGATGGGGTCGGGGTTATACGAGCAGTACTTC; CDR3 protein: CASSYGMGSGLYEQYF
V gene: TRBV4-3; J gene: TRBJ1-3; clone size: once; D gene: -; CDR3 DNA: TGCGCCAGCAGCCAAGTGCCAGGGGCTGGAAACACCATATATTTT; CDR3 protein: CASSQVPGAGNTIYF
V gene: TRBV6-1; J gene: TRBJ1-1; clone size: -; D gene: -; CDR3 DNA: TGTGCCAGCAGTGAAATGTTTGGGATTGACACTGAAGCTTTCTTT; CDR3 protein: CASSEMFGIDTEAFF
V gene: TRBV7-6; J gene: TRBJ1-4; clone size: -; D gene: -; CDR3 DNA: TGTGCCAGCAGCTTAGTACCCACTCAGGGGTCTAATGAAAAACTGTTTTTT; CDR3 protein: CASSLVPTQGSNEKLFF
V gene: TRBV28; J gene: TRBJ2-3; clone size: -; D gene: -; CDR3 DNA: TGTGCCCTCTCCAGGGGGGCATTGACAGATACGCAGTATTTT; CDR3 protein: CALSRGALTDTQYF
V gene: TRBV29-1; J gene: TRBJ1-1; clone size: -; D gene: -; CDR3 DNA: TGCAGCGTCGTCCGGGGGGGCTTATGGACTGAAGCTTTCTTT; CDR3 protein: CSVVRGGLWTEAFF
V gene: TRBV11-2; J gene: TRBJ2-5; clone size: -; D gene: TRBD2; CDR3 DNA: TGTGCCAGCAGACGACTAGCGGGGACCCAAGAGACCCAGTACTTC; CDR3 protein: CASRRLAGTQETQYF
V gene: TRBV19; J gene: TRBJ1-6; clone size: -; D gene: TRBD1; CDR3 DNA: TGTGCCAGTAGTATCCCTCTCGTCCGGGACAGTCACTTATCCCTCCACTTT; CDR3 protein: CASSIPLVRDSHLSLHF
V gene: TRBV10-2; J gene: TRBJ2-7; clone size: -; D gene: -; CDR3 DNA: TGCGCCAGCAGTGAGATGGGGTACGAGCAGTACTTC; CDR3 protein: CASSEMGYEQYF
V gene: TRBV5-4; J gene: TRBJ1-1; clone size: -; D gene: -; CDR3 DNA: TGTGCCAGCAGTCCGGTCGGCAACAGGAACACTGAAGCTTTCTTT; CDR3 protein: CASSPVGNRNTEAFF
V gene: TRBV29-1; J gene: TRBJ2-7; clone size: -; D gene: TRBD1; CDR3 DNA: TGCAGCGCCATAGACAGGGCCGACGAGCAGTACTTC; CDR3 protein: CSAIDRADEQYF
V gene: TRBV5-4; J gene: TRBJ2-3; clone size: -; D gene: -; CDR3 DNA: TGTGCCAGCAGCTTGGGGGGGACTTCTAGCACAGATACGCAGTATTTT; CDR3 protein: CASSLGGTSSTDTQYF
V gene: TRBV12-5; J gene: TRBJ2-7; clone size: -; D gene: TRBD1; CDR3 DNA: TGTGCTAGCACCCTAGGGGGCACCTACGAGCAGTACTTC; CDR3 protein: CASTLGGTYEQYF
V gene: TRBV30; J gene: TRBJ2-3; clone size: few; D gene: -; CDR3 DNA: TGTGCCTGGAGTGTCCAGGGATCAGATACGCAGTATTTT; CDR3 protein: CAWSVQGSDTQYF